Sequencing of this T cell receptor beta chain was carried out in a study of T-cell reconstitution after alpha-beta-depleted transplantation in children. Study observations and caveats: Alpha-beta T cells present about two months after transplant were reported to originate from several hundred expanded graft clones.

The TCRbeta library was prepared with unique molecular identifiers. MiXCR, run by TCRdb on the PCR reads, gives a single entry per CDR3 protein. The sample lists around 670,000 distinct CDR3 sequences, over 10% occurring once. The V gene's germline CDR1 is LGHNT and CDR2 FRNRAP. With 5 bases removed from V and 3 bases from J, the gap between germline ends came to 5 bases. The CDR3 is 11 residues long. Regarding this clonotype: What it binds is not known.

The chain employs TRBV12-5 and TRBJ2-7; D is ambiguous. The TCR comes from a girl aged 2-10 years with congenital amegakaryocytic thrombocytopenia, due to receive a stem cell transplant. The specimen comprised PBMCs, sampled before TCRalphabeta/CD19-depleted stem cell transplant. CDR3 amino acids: CASGQIYEQYF. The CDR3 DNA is TGTGCTAGTGGTCAAATCTACGAGCAGTACTTC.